This T cell receptor beta chain comes out of a study of blood T cells in healthy people across ages. CDR1 SGHRS and CDR2 YFSETQ come from the germline V gene. The CDR3 covers 14 residues. Trimming removed 0 bases from V and 6 bases from J, with 12 bases in between. It was with a sample-barcoded 5' primer and a J-beta primer mix that a second PCR of about 6 to 12 cycles was run. TCRdb itself ran the 5' RACE reads through MiXCR, one entry per CDR3 protein. Of some 760,000 distinct CDR3 sequences listed, 25% are singletons. These data were likewise used in another study, on T cells of mothers and their children. That study reports: All RNA that had been extracted was used for cDNA synthesis at approximately 1.5 ug per 15 ul. The second PCR's M1S primer added sample barcodes and 2-4 random nucleotides.

The sequence derives from a boy aged 10-17 years in good health. J is TRBJ1-1 and V is TRBV5-1; the D is unclear. What was sequenced was blood. DNA for the CDR3: TGCGCCAGCAGCTTGGAAGCGGGGTCTTCTGAAGCTTTCTTT. Translating gives CASSLEAGSSEAFF. Variable domain in full (rest from reference TRBV5-1 and TRBJ1-1): KAGVTQTPRYLIKTRGQQVTLSCSPISGHRSVSWYQQTPGQGLQFLFEYFSETQRNKGNFPGRFSGRQFSNSRSEMNVSTLELGDSALYLCASSLEAGSSEAFFGQGTRLTVV.